These T cell receptor beta chains were read from a single sample in a study of OX40 agonist ivuxolimab in advanced cancers. TCRdb's copy holds only in-frame clones and misses some; the assay was immunoSEQ multiplex PCR. The data show 120,000 or so clones, with over 85% seen just once and more than 0.15% held by the top ten. The starting material was CD4+ or CD8+ T cells sorted from blood, obtained in a trial of the OX40 agonist ivuxolimab. These receptors all stem from an adult with an advanced solid tumor such as melanoma, head and neck, liver or kidney cancer. CDR3s include the opening cysteine and the closing phenylalanine or tryptophan. The D gene is left open where the match is weak. Some rows mark clone size as missing; the rest say once, few, many or name a class of expanded clone.

TRBV7-9,NA,once,TRBJ2-2,CASSLSRTGTGELFF,TGTGCCAGCAGCTTATCCAGAACGGGGACCGGGGAGCTGTTTTTT
TRBV30,NA,NA,TRBJ1-5,CAWSRQVSNQPQHF,TGTGCCTGGAGTCGCCAGGTTAGCAATCAGCCCCAGCATTTT
TRBV6-1,TRBD1,NA,TRBJ2-2,CASSTGTGGTGELFF,TGTGCCAGCAGTACCGGGACAGGGGGCACGGGGGAGCTGTTTTTT
TRBV28,NA,NA,TRBJ1-5,CASAGGGPNQPQHF,TGTGCCAGCGCGGGGGGGGGCCCCAATCAGCCCCAGCATTTT
TRBV6-5,NA,NA,TRBJ1-5,CASSPGMYSNQPQHF,TGTGCCAGCAGCCCAGGAATGTATAGCAATCAGCCCCAGCATTTT
TRBV9,TRBD1,NA,TRBJ2-3,CASSVGLTGGFTDTQYF,TGTGCCAGCAGCGTAGGCCTGACAGGGGGGTTCACAGATACGCAGTATTTT
TRBV5-1,TRBD2,once,TRBJ2-5,CASSSLAGGPETQYF,TGCGCCAGCAGCTCCCTAGCGGGAGGGCCGGAGACCCAGTACTTC
TRBV6-1,NA,NA,TRBJ2-7,CASSYWGASYEQYF,TGTGCCAGCAGTTATTGGGGGGCGTCGTACGAGCAGTACTTC
TRBV5-8,TRBD1,NA,TRBJ2-5,CASSSTRQGRQETQYF,TGTGCCAGCAGCTCGACGAGACAGGGACGCCAAGAGACCCAGTACTTC
TRBV2,TRBD1,NA,TRBJ2-7,CASRGTASTYEQYF,TGTGCCAGCAGGGGGACAGCCTCCACATACGAGCAGTACTTC
TRBV12-2,NA,NA,TRBJ2-7,CASRLTEPAGGQSCGEQYF,TGTGCAAGTCGCTTAACAGAACCAGCGGGAGGGCAAAGCTGTGGCGAGCAGTACTTC
TRBV28,NA,NA,TRBJ2-2,CASSLQGTVTGELFF,TGTGCCAGCAGTTTACAGGGTACGGTCACCGGGGAGCTGTTTTTT